This T cell receptor beta chain was sequenced for a study of T cell responses to AZD1222 COVID-19 vaccine. Whole-study findings and limits: Among those given AZD1222, only 5 to 7 were seropositive at baseline. White British ancestry dominated among donors, who included more females, and clonal diversity was possibly underestimated. Repertoires were obtained only post-peak T cell response. There were vaccine-associated CD4 TCRs across spike, dominant at 160-218 and 743-854.

A remark on this clone: What it binds is not known.

Here immunoSEQ multiplex PCR was the method, and the copy in TCRdb shows in-frame clones only, minus some. The table includes about 210,000 clones, less than 95% detected once. This TCR derives from an adult who received the MenACWY meningococcal vaccine as a control. The sequencing here drew on peripheral blood, taken 28 days after the second dose of the MenACWY control vaccine.

The CDR3 region has the DNA TGTGCCAGCAGCAGACACGGGACAGGGAATAATTCACCCCTCCACTTT. Its protein product is CASSRHGTGNNSPLHF. V and J are TRBV7-2 and TRBJ1-6, with 9 bases lining up with TRBD1. V lost 5 bases to trimming and J lost 5 bases; unmatched junction nucleotides: 7. CDR1 is SGHTA and CDR2 is FQGNSA in the germline V gene. The CDR3 length is 16 residues. The full variable domain, in which reference TRBV7-2 and TRBJ1-6 provide the parts outside the CDR3, is GAGVSQSPSNKVTEKGKDVELRCDPISGHTALYWYRQSLGQGLEFLIYFQGNSAPDKSGLPSDRFSAERTGGSVSTLTIQRTQQEDSAVYLCASSRHGTGNNSPLHFGNGTRLTVT.